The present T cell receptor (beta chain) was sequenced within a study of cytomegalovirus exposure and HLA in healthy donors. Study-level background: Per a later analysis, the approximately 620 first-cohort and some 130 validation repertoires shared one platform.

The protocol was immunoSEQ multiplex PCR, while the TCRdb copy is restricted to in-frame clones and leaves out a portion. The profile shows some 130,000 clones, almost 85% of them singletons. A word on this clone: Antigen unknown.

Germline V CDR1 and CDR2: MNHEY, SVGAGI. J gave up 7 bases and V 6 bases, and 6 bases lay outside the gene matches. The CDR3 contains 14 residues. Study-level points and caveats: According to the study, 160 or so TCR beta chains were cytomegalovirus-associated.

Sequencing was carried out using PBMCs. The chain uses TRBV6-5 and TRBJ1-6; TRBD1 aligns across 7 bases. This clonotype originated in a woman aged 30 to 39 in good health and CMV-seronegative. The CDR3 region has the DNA TGTGCCAGCAGCCGACAGGGTAGGAATTCACCCCTCCACTTT. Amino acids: CASSRQGRNSPLHF.